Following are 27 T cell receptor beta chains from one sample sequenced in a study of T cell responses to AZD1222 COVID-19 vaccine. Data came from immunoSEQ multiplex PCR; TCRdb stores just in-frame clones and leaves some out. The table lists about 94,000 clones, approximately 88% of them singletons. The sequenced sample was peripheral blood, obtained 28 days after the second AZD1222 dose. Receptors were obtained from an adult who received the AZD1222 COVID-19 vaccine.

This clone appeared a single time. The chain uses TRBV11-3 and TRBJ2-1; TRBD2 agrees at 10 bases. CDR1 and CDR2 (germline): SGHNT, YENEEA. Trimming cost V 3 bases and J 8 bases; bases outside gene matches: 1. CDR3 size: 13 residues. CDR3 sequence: CASSFLAGDEQFF. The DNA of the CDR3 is TGTGCCAGCAGCTTCCTAGCGGGAGATGAGCAGTTCTTC. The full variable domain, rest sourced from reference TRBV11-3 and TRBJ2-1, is EAGVVQSPRYKIIEKKQPVAFWCNPISGHNTLYWYLQNLGQGPELLIRYENEEAVDDSQLPKDRFSAERLKGVDSTLKIQPAELGDSAVYLCASSFLAGDEQFFGPGTRLTVL.

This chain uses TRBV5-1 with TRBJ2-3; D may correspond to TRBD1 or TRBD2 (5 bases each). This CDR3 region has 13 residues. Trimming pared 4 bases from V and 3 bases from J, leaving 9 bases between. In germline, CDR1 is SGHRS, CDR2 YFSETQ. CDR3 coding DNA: TGCGCCAGCAGCGAGGGGACGACAGATACGCAGTATTTT. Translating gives CASSEGTTDTQYF.

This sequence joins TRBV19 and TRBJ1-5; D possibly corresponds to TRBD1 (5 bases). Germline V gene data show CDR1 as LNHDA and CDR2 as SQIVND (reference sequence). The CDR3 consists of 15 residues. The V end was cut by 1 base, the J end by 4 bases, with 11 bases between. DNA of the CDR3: TGTGCCAGTAGTATAGTGAGAGGGGTGAATCAGCCCCAGCATTTT. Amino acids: CASSIVRGVNQPQHF.

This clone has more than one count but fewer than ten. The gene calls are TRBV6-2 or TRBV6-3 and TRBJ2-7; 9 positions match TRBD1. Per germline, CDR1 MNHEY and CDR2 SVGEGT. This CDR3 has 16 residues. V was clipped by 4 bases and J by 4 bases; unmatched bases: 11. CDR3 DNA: TGTGCCAGCAGTTTGGATCTGGGACAGGGTACGTACGAGCAGTACTTC. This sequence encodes CASSLDLGQGTYEQYF.

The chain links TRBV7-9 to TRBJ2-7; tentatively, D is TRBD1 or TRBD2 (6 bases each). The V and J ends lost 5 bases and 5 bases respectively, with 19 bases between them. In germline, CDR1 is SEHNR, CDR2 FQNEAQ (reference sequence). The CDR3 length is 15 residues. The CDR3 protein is CASSQGPGRDDEQYF. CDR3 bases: TGTGCCAGCAGCCAGGGGCCGGGGCGGGATGACGAGCAGTACTTC.

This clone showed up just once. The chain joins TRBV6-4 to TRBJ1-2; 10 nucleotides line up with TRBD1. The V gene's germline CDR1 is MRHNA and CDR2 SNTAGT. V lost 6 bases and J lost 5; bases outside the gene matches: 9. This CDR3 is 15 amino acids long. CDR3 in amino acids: CASSDRDRGIYGYTF. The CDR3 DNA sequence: TGTGCCAGCAGCGACCGGGACAGGGGAATTTATGGCTACACCTTC.

DNA of the CDR3: TGTGCCAGCAGTTTAGCCGGGGGACAGGACACAGATACGCAGTATTTT. Protein sequence: CASSLAGGQDTDTQYF. The chain recombines TRBV28 with TRBJ2-3; 8 bases agree with TRBD1. The V and J ends lost 2 bases and 2 bases, in that order; junction bases with no gene match: 6. This CDR3 is built from 16 residues. The germline V gene encodes CDR1 MDHEN and CDR2 SYDVKM.

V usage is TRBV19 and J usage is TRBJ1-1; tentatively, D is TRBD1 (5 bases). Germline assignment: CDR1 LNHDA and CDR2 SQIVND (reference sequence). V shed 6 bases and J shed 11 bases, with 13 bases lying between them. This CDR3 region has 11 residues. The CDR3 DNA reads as TGTGCCAGTAGCTCCCGCTGGGGGGCTTTCTTT. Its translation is CASSSRWGAFF.

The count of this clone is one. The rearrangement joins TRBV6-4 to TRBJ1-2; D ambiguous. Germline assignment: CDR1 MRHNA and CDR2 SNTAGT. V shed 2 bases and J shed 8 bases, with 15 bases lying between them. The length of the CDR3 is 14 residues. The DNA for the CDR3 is TGTGCCAGCAGTGACCGCCCTAGTGTTGAAGGCTACACCTTC. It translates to CASSDRPSVEGYTF.

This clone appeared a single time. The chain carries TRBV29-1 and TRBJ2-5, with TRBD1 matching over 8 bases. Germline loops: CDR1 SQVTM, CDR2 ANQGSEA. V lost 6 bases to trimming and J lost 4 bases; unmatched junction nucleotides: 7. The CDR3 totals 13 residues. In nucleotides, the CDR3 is TGCAGCGTCGAGGACAGGGCGACAGAGACCCAGTACTTC. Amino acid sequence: CSVEDRATETQYF.

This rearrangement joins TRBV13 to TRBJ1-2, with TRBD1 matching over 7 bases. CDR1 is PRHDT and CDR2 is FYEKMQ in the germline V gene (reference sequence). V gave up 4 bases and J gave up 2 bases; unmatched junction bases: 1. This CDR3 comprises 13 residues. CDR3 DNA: TGTGCCAGCAGCTCGGGACAGAACTATGGCTACACCTTC. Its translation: CASSSGQNYGYTF.

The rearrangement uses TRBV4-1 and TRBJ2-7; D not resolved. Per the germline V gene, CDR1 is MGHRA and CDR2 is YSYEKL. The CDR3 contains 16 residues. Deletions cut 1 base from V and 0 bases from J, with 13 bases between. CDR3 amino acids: CASSQVTLPSSYEQYF. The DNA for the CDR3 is TGCGCCAGCAGCCAAGTTACACTGCCGAGCTCCTACGAGCAGTACTTC.

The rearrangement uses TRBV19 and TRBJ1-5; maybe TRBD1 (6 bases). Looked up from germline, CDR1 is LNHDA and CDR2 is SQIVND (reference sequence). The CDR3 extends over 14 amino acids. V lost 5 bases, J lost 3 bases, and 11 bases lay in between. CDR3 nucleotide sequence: TGTGCCAGTAGTCTGAGGGGGGTCAATCAGCCCCAGCATTTT. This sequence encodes CASSLRGVNQPQHF. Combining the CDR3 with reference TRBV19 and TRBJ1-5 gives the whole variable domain DGGITQSPKYLFRKEGQNVTLSCEQNLNHDAMYWYRQDPGQGLRLIYYSQIVNDFQKGDIAEGYSVSREKKESFPLTVTSAQKNPTAFYLCASSLRGVNQPQHFGDGTRLSIL.

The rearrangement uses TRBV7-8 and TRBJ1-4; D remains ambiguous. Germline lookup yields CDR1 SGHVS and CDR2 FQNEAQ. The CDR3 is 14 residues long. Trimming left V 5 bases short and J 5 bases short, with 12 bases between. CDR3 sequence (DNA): TGTGCCAGCAGCCCCCATGCTGGGAATGAAAAACTGTTTTTT. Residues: CASSPHAGNEKLFF.

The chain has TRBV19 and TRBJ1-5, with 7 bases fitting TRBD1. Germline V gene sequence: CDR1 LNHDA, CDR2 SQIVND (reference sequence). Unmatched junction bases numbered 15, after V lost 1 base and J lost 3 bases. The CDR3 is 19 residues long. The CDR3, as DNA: TGTGCCAGTAGTATAGGGGTCCTCGGCAGGGGGTTTAACAATCAGCCCCAGCATTTT. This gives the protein CASSIGVLGRGFNNQPQHF.

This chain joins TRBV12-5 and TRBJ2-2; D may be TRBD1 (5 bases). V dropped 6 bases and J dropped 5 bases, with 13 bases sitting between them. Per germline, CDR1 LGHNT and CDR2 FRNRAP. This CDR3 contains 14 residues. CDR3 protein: CASGPGWRTGELFF. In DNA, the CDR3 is TGTGCTAGTGGCCCAGGGTGGCGTACCGGGGAGCTGTTTTTT.

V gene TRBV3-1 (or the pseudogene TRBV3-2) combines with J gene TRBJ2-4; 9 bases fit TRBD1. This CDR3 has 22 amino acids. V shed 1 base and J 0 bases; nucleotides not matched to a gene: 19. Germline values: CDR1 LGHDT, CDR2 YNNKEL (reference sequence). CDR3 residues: CASSQVLAPGTGSALAKNIQYF. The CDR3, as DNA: TGTGCCAGCAGCCAAGTGCTGGCCCCCGGGACAGGGTCCGCCCTAGCCAAAAACATTCAGTACTTC.

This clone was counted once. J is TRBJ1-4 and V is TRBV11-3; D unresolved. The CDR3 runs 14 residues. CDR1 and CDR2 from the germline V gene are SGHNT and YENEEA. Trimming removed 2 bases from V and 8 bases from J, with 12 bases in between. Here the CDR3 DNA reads TGTGCCAGCAGCTTAAACCTTTACGGCGAAAAACTGTTTTTT. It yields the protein CASSLNLYGEKLFF. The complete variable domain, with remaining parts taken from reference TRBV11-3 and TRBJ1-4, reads EAGVVQSPRYKIIEKKQPVAFWCNPISGHNTLYWYLQNLGQGPELLIRYENEEAVDDSQLPKDRFSAERLKGVDSTLKIQPAELGDSAVYLCASSLNLYGEKLFFGSGTQLSVL.

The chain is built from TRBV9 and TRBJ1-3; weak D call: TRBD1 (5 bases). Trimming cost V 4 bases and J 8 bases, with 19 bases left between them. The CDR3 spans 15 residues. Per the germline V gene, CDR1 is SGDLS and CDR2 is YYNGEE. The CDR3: CASSPTGRMVDTIYF. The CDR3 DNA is TGTGCCAGCAGCCCTACGGGACGGATGGTTGACACCATATATTTT.

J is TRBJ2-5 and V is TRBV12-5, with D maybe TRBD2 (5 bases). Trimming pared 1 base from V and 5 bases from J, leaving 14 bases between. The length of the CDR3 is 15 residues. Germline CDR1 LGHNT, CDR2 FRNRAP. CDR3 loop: CASGLAMAGVETQYF. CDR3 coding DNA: TGTGCTAGTGGTTTGGCTATGGCCGGGGTTGAGACCCAGTACTTC.

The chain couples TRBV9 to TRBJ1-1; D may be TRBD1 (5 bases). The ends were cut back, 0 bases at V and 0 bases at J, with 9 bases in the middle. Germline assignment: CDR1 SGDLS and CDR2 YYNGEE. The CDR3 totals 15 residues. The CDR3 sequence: CASSVAAGMNTEAFF. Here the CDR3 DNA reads TGTGCCAGCAGCGTAGCAGCAGGGATGAACACTGAAGCTTTCTTT.

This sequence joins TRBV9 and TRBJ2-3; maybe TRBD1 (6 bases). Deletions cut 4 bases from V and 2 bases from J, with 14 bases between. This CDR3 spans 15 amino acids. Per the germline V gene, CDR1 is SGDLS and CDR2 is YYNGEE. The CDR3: CASSQLGHSTDTQYF. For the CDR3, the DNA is TGTGCCAGCAGCCAGCTGGGACACTCCACAGATACGCAGTATTTT.

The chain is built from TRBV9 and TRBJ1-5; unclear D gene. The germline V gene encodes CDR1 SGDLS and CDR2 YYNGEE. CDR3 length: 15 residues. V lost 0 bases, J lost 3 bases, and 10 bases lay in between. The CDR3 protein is CASSVGTAHNQPQHF. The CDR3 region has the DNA TGTGCCAGCAGCGTAGGGACGGCCCACAATCAGCCCCAGCATTTT.

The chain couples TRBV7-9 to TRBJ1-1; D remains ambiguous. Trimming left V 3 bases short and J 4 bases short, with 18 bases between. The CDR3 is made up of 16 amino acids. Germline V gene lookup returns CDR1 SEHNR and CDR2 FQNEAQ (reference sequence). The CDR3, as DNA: TGTGCCAGCAGCTTGAGTGGGCATTCTGGGAGCACTGAAGCTTTCTTT. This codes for CASSLSGHSGSTEAFF. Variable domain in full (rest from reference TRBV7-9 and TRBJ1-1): DTGVSQNPRHKITKRGQNVTFRCDPISEHNRLYWYRQTLGQGPEFLTYFQNEAQLEKSRLLSDRFSAERPKGSFSTLEIQRTEQGDSAMYLCASSLSGHSGSTEAFFGQGTRLTVV.

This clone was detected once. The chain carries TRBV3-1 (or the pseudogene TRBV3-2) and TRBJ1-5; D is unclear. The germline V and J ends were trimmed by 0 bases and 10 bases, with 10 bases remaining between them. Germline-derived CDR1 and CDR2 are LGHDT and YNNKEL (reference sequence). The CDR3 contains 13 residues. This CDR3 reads CASSQDRVSPQHF. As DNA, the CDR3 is TGTGCCAGCAGCCAAGACCGGGTCAGCCCCCAGCATTTT.

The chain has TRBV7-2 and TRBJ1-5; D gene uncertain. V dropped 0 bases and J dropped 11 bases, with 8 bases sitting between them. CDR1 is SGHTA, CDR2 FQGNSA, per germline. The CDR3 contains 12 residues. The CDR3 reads CASSLAQGTQHF. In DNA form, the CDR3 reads TGTGCCAGCAGCTTAGCCCAAGGGACCCAGCATTTT.

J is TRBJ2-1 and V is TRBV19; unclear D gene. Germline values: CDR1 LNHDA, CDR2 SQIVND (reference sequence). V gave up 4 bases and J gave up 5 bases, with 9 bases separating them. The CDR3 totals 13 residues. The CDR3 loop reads CASSTGRDNEQFF. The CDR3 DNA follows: TGTGCCAGTAGTACCGGACGCGACAATGAGCAGTTCTTC.